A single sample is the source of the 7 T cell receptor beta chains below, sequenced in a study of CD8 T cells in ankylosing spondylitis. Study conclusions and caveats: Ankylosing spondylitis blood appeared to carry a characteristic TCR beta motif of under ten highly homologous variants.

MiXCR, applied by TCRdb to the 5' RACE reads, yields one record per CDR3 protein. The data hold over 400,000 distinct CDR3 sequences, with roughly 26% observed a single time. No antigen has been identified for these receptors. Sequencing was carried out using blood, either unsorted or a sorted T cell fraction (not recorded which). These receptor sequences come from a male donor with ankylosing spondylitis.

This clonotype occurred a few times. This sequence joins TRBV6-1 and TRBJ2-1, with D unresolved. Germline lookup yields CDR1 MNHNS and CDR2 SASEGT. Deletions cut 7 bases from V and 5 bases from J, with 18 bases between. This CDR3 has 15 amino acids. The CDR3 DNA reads TGTGCCAGCACCCTAGATCTTAGCCCAGACAATGAGCAGTTCTTC. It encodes CASTLDLSPDNEQFF.

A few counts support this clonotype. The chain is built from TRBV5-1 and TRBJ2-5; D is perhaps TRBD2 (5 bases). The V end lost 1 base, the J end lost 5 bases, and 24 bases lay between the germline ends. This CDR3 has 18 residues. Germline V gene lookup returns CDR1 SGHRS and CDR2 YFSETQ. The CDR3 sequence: CASSLWSSGRPGMETQYF. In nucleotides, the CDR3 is TGCGCCAGCAGCTTGTGGAGTAGTGGACGGCCGGGGATGGAGACCCAGTACTTC.

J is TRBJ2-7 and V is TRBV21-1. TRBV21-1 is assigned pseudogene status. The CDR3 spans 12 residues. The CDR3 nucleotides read TGTGCCAGCAGCAAAGAGGCCTACGAGCAGTACGTC. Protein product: CASSKEAYEQYV.

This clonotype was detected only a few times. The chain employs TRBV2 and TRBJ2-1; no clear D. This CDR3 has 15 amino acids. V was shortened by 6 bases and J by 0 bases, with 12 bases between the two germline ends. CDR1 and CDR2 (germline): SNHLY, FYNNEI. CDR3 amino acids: CASSQQTASYNEQFF. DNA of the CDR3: TGTGCCAGCAGCCAGCAGACCGCCTCCTACAATGAGCAGTTCTTC.

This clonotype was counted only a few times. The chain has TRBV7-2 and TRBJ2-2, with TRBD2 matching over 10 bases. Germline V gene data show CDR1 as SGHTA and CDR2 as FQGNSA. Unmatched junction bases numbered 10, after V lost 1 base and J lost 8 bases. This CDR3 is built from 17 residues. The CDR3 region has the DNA TGTGCCAGCAGCTTAGTCGGATATAGCGGGGGGAGAGGGGAGCTGTTTTTT. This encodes CASSLVGYSGGRGELFF.

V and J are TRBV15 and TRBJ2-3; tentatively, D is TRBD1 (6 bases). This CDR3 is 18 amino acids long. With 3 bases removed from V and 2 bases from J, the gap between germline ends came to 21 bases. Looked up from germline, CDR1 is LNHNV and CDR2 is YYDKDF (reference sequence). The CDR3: CATSRMTGGRRTTDTQYF. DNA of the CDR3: TGTGCCACCAGCAGGATGACAGGCGGGCGCCGTACCACAGATACGCAGTATTTT.

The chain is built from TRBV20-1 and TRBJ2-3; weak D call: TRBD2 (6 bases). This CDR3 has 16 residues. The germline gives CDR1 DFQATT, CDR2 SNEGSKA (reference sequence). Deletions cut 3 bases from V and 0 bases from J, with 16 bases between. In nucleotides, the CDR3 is TGCAGTGCTAGGAGAGTTGGGAGGCTTAGCACAGATACGCAGTATTTT. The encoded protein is CSARRVGRLSTDTQYF.